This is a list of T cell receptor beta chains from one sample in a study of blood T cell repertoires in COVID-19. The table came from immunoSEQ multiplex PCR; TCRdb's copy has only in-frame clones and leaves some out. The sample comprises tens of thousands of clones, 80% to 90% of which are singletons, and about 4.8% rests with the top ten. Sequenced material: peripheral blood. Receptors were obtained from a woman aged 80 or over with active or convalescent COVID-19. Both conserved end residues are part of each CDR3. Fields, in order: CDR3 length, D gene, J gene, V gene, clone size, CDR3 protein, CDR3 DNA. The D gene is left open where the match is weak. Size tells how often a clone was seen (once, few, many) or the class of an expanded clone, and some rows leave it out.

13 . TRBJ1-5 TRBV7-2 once CASSPQGNQPQHF TGTGCCAGCAGCCCGCAGGGGAATCAGCCCCAGCATTTT
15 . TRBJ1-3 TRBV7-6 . CASSLQGISGNTIYF TGTGCCAGCAGCTTACAGGGAATCTCTGGAAACACCATATATTTT
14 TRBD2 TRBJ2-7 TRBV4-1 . CASSLGGSGGEQYF TGCGCCAGCAGCCTCGGGGGATCCGGGGGGGAGCAGTACTTC
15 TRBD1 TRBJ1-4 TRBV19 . CASTQPGQSNEKLFF TGTGCCAGTACTCAACCGGGACAGAGTAATGAAAAACTGTTTTTT
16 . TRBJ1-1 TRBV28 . CASRESGRGEGTEAFF TGTGCCAGCAGGGAATCGGGGAGGGGAGAGGGGACTGAAGCTTTCTTT
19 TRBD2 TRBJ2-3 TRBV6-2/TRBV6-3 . CASSYSSGGAPFKRDTQYF TGTGCCAGCAGTTACTCTAGCGGGGGCGCTCCCTTTAAACGAGATACGCAGTATTTT
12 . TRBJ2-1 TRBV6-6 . CASGSSRNEQFF TGTGCCAGCGGCTCGTCCCGCAATGAGCAGTTCTTC
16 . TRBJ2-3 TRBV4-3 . CASSQDPGASTDTQYF TGCGCCAGCAGCCAAGATCCCGGTGCTAGCACAGATACGCAGTATTTT
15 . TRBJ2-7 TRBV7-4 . CASSPVPNKTYEQYF TGTGCCAGCAGCCCGGTGCCCAATAAGACCTACGAGCAGTACTTC
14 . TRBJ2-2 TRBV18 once CASSRTEGTGELFF TGTGCCAGCTCAAGAACCGAGGGTACCGGGGAGCTGTTTTTT
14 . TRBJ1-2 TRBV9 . CASSVDPLPYGYTF TGTGCCAGCAGCGTAGATCCCCTCCCCTATGGCTACACCTTC
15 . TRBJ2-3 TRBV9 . CASSAAAVSTDTQYF TGTGCCAGCAGTGCCGCAGCGGTCAGCACAGATACGCAGTATTTT
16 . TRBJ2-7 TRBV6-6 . CASSYLGTQSSYEQYF TGTGCCAGCAGTTACCTGGGCACGCAGAGCTCCTACGAGCAGTACTTC
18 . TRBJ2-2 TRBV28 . CASSLIQGTSANTGELFF TGTGCCAGCAGTTTAATACAGGGGACTTCCGCCAACACCGGGGAGCTGTTTTTT
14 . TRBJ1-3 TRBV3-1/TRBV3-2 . CASSQDSSGNTIYF TGTGCCAGCAGCCAAGACAGCTCTGGAAACACCATATATTTT
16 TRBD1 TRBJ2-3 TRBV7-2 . CASSLSTGPSTDTQYF TGTGCCAGCAGCCTCTCGACAGGGCCTAGCACAGATACGCAGTATTTT
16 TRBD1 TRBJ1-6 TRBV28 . CASSTRDRVLNSPLHF TGTGCCAGCTCCACCCGGGACAGGGTTCTTAATTCACCCCTCCACTTT
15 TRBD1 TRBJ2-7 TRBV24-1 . CATSPRQGSTYEQYF TGTGCCACCAGCCCCAGACAGGGGTCAACCTACGAGCAGTACTTC
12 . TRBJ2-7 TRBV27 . CASRTTPYEQYF TGTGCCAGCCGAACTACCCCCTACGAGCAGTACTTC
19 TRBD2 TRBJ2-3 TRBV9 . CASSSRPPLAGGRTDTQYF TGTGCCAGCAGCTCCCGCCCTCCTCTAGCGGGGGGAAGAACAGATACGCAGTATTTT
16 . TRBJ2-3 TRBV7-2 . CATAFRARLGTDTQYF TGTGCCACCGCCTTCCGTGCTCGACTAGGCACAGATACGCAGTATTTT
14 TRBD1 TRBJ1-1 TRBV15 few CATSRDQGGTEAFF TGTGCCACCAGCAGAGACCAGGGGGGCACTGAAGCTTTCTTT
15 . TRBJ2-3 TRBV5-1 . CASSPGWSAPNTQYF TGCGCCAGCAGCCCCGGTTGGTCCGCCCCAAATACGCAGTATTTT
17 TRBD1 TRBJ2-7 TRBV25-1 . CASSDRPTGQAIYEQYF TGTGCCAGCAGTGATCGCCCGACGGGACAGGCGATATACGAGCAGTACTTC
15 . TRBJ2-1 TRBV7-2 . CASSLGTGTYNEQFF TGTGCCAGCAGCTTAGGAACAGGCACCTACAATGAGCAGTTCTTC
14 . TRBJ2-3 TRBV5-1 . CASSLGSGLDTQYF TGCGCCAGCAGCTTGGGATCAGGGTTGGATACGCAGTATTTT
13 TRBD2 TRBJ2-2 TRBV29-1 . CSGWGGGTGELFF TGCAGCGGGTGGGGCGGGGGCACCGGGGAGCTGTTTTTT
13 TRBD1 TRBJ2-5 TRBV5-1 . CASSLGGGETQYF TGCGCCAGCAGCTTGGGAGGGGGCGAGACCCAGTACTTC
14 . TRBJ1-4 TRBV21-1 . CASSIRTGNEKLFF TGTGCCAGCAGCATACGAACAGGGAATGAAAAACTGTTTTTT
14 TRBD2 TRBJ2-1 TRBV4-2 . CASSQGLADNEQFF TGTGCCAGCAGCCAAGGACTAGCGGACAATGAGCAGTTCTTC